This T cell receptor (beta chain) was retrieved from a study of blood T cell repertoires in COVID-19. Study background: From T cells, B-cell-depleted T cells, or PBMCs came the material, which was cDNA or gDNA.

The V end lost 0 bases, the J end lost 3 bases, and 9 bases lay between the germline ends. The CDR3 extends over 14 amino acids. CDR1 SGDLS and CDR2 YYNGEE come from the germline V gene. Authors' data handling: Amplifying reference gene primers gave estimates of nucleated cell counts. The assay was immunoSEQ multiplex PCR, and TCRdb's table has in-frame clones only and misses some. V and J calls and clone size are given by that table; D and trimming were obtained from the DNA. The data hold about 160,000 clones, with more than 90% observed a single time. Sample: peripheral blood. The chain has TRBV9 and TRBJ2-5; D possibly corresponds to TRBD1 (5 bases). This receptor was identified in a man between 60 and 70 years old with active or convalescent COVID-19. DNA for the CDR3: TGTGCCAGCAGCGTAGTTGCAGGGAAAGAGACCCAGTACTTC. It encodes CASSVVAGKETQYF. Together with reference TRBV9 and TRBJ2-5, the CDR3 gives the full variable domain: DSGVTQTPKHLITATGQRVTLRCSPRSGDLSVYWYQQSLDQGLQFLIQYYNGEERAKGNILERFSAQQFPDLHSELNLSSLELGDSALYFCASSVVAGKETQYFGPGTRLLVL.